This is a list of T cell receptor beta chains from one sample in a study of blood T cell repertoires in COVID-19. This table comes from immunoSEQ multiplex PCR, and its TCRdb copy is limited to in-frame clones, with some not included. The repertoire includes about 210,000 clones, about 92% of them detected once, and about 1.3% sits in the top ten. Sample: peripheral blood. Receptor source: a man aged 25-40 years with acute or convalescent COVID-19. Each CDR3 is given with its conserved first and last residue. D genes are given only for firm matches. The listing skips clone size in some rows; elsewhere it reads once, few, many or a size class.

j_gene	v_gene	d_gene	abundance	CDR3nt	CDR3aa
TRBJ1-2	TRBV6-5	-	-	TGTGCCAGCAGCCGAAATACAGAAGTCTACACCTTC	CASSRNTEVYTF
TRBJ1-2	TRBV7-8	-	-	TGTGCCAGCAGCTTAATTGGGTCTGGCCCTGGGGGGGGCTACACCTTC	CASSLIGSGPGGGYTF
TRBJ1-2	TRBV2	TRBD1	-	TGTGCCAGCAGTGACAGGGGGCGGTACTATGGCTACACCTTC	CASSDRGRYYGYTF
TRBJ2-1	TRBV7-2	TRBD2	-	TGTGCCAGCAGCTTAGGGACTAGCGGGAGCTATGAGCAGTTCTTC	CASSLGTSGSYEQFF
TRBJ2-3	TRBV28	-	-	TGTGCCAGCAGAACGGGACTTTCAACGGGCACAGATACGCAGTATTTT	CASRTGLSTGTDTQYF
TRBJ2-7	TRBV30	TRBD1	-	TGTGCCTGGAGTGACCTGGGACAGGGGGCCTACGAGCAGTACTTC	CAWSDLGQGAYEQYF
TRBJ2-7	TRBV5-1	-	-	TGCGCCAGCAGTTCCTCAGGGGAGCCCTACGAGCAGTACTTC	CASSSSGEPYEQYF
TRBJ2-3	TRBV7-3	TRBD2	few	TGTGCCAGCAGCTTGACTAGCGGGGGGCGCACAGATACGCAGTATTTT	CASSLTSGGRTDTQYF
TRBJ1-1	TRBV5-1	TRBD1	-	TGCGCCAGCAGCTTCTCGACAGGGGGGAACACTGAAGCTTTCTTT	CASSFSTGGNTEAFF
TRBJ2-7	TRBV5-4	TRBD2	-	TGTGCCAGCAGCCCTGCGGGAGGAGGGACCTACGAGCAGTACTTC	CASSPAGGGTYEQYF
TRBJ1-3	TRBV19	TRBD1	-	TGTGCCAGTAAGAGGACAGGCTCATACTCTGGAAACACCATATATTTT	CASKRTGSYSGNTIYF
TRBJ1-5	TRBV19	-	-	TGTGCCAGTAGATACGTAGGTGGAGGGTATCAGCCCCAGCATTTT	CASRYVGGGYQPQHF
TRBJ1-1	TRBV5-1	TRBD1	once	TGCGCCAGCAGCGGGGGACAGGTGGGGACTGAAGCTTTCTTT	CASSGGQVGTEAFF
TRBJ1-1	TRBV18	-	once	TGTGCCAGCTCACGTATGGAGGGGAACACTGAAGCTTTCTTT	CASSRMEGNTEAFF
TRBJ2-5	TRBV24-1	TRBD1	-	TGTGCCACCAGTGATTCATTCCGGGACAGGGCGTACTTC	CATSDSFRDRAYF
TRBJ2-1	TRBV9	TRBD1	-	TGTGCCAGCAGCGCACGTCTGACAGGGGGGACGTACAATGAGCAGTTCTTC	CASSARLTGGTYNEQFF
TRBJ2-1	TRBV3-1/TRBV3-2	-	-	TGTGCCAGCAGCCCATTAAGGCCTAGTTCGGATGAGCAGTTCTTC	CASSPLRPSSDEQFF
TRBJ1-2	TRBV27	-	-	TGTGCCAGCAGTTTATCCGCGGGGGATGGTAACTATGGCTACACCTTC	CASSLSAGDGNYGYTF
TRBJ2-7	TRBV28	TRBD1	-	TGTGCCAGCGGTGGGATCGGACAGGTGTCCTACGAGCAGTACTTC	CASGGIGQVSYEQYF
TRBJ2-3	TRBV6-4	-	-	TGTGCCAGCAGTGAGATTCTCCAGGGTACGCAGTATTTT	CASSEILQGTQYF
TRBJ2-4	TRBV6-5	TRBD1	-	TGTGCCAGCATCCCACAGGGGGACGGGAACATTCAGTACTTC	CASIPQGDGNIQYF
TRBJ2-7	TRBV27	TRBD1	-	TGTGCCAGCAGTTTTATAGGGACAGGGGACGAGCAGTACTTC	CASSFIGTGDEQYF
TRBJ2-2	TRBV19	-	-	TGTGCCAGTAGGTACAGGACGAACACCGGGGAGCTGTTTTTT	CASRYRTNTGELFF